Shown below are 17 T cell receptor beta chains from a single sample sequenced in a study of shared clonotypes between healthy human individuals. Using immunoSEQ multiplex PCR, the repertoire was profiled, and TCRdb retains in-frame clones only, with some absent. There are approximately 1,500,000 clones in the sample; 98% occur only once, and roughly 0.45% lies in the top ten. Sequencing input: naive CD4+ T cells sorted from blood. The subset is: CD45RA+ positively selected. These receptors were collected from a man under 40 in good health.

The V call is TRBV5-1, the J call TRBJ2-7, with 9 bases lining up with TRBD1. This CDR3 has 14 amino acids. Germline values: CDR1 SGHRS, CDR2 YFSETQ. V shed 1 base, J shed 3 bases, and the junction held 2 bases outside the gene matches. Written as DNA, the CDR3 is TGCGCCAGCAGCTTGAACAGGGGGCTCTACGAGCAGTACTTC. Its protein product is CASSLNRGLYEQYF.

This clone was counted once. The rearrangement uses TRBV18 and TRBJ2-1, with D possibly being TRBD1 (6 bases). The CDR3 sequence is 17 residues long. The V and J ends lost 4 bases and 0 bases respectively, with 16 bases between them. CDR1 is KGHSH, CDR2 LQKENI, per germline. CDR3 sequence (DNA): TGTGCCAGCTCACGAGACCCGGGACAAAGCTCCTACAATGAGCAGTTCTTC. It specifies CASSRDPGQSSYNEQFF.

A single count supports this clone. In nucleotides, the CDR3 is TGTGCCAGCAGTGAAGCGTGGGGGGGTGCCAATCAGCCCCAGCATTTT. It is translated as CASSEAWGGANQPQHF. The chain has TRBV6-1 and TRBJ1-5; weak D call: TRBD1 (5 bases). The germline V gene has CDR1 MNHNS and CDR2 SASEGT. The CDR3 spans 16 residues. V was pared by 0 bases and J by 3 bases, with 12 bases between.

This chain uses TRBV5-4 with TRBJ2-1; 13 bases fit TRBD2. The CDR3 is made up of 17 amino acids. Germline V gene lookup returns CDR1 SGHNT and CDR2 YYREEE (reference sequence). After removal of 4 bases from V and 2 bases from J, the junction contained 6 bases not matched to a gene. The CDR3 DNA reads as TGTGCCAGCAGCGGACTAGCGGGAGCCCTTGCCTACAATGAGCAGTTCTTC. Amino acids: CASSGLAGALAYNEQFF.

V is TRBV10-3 and J is TRBJ2-5, with 8 nucleotides matching TRBD2. CDR3 length: 11 residues. Unmatched junction bases numbered 0, after V lost 7 bases and J lost 5 bases. Germline V gene lookup returns CDR1 ENHRY and CDR2 SYGVKD. The CDR3 coding sequence is TGTGCCATCACTAGCGGGGAGACCCAGTACTTC. Its protein is CAITSGETQYF.

The chain couples TRBV30 to TRBJ1-3, with D perhaps TRBD1 (5 bases). Germline V gene data show CDR1 as GTSNPN and CDR2 as SVGIG (reference sequence). V shed 0 bases and J shed 0 bases, with 12 bases lying between them. The CDR3 covers 16 residues. This chain's CDR3 is CAWSVRAGHSGNTIYF. Here the CDR3 DNA reads TGTGCCTGGAGTGTACGGGCAGGACACTCTGGAAACACCATATATTTT. The full variable domain, its missing parts supplied by reference TRBV30 and TRBJ1-3, is SQTIHQWPATLVQPVGSPLSLECTVEGTSNPNLYWYRQAAGRGLQLLFYSVGIGQISSEVPQNLSASRPQDRQFILSSKKLLLSDSGFYLCAWSVRAGHSGNTIYFGEGSWLTVV.

V and J are TRBV6-1 and TRBJ2-1, with 10 bases lining up with TRBD2. Germline CDR1 reads MNHNS; CDR2 reads SASEGT. V gave up 3 bases and J gave up 9 bases; unmatched junction bases: 14. The CDR3 extends over 17 amino acids. The CDR3 sequence: CASSDPGASGRGGEQFF. The CDR3 DNA follows: TGTGCCAGCAGTGACCCGGGAGCCAGCGGGAGGGGGGGTGAGCAGTTCTTC.

The count of this clone is one. This chain links TRBV18 with TRBJ1-5; 9 bases fit TRBD1. CDR3 length: 15 amino acids. Germline V gene lookup returns CDR1 KGHSH and CDR2 LQKENI. The ends lost 6 bases at V and 0 bases at J; junction bases unmatched: 3. CDR3 amino acids: CASSWTGDSNQPQHF. Here the CDR3 DNA reads TGTGCCAGCTCGTGGACAGGGGATAGCAATCAGCCCCAGCATTTT.

This chain joins TRBV14 and TRBJ2-3; 8 bases align to TRBD1. V gave up 1 base and J gave up 2 bases; unmatched junction bases: 2. The CDR3 totals 15 residues. Germline V gene lookup returns CDR1 SGHDN and CDR2 FVKESK. The CDR3 sequence is CASSQGQGYTDTQYF. CDR3 DNA sequence: TGTGCCAGCAGCCAAGGACAGGGGTACACAGATACGCAGTATTTT.

This rearrangement joins TRBV5-4 to TRBJ2-1, with 9 bases identical to TRBD2. CDR1 and CDR2 from the germline V gene are SGHNT and YYREEE (reference sequence). The CDR3 spans 14 residues. The junction had 4 bases not matched to a gene; V was cut back by 2 bases and J by 7 bases. As DNA, the CDR3 is TGTGCCAGCAGCTTTCGCGGGAGGGGGAATGAGCAGTTCTTC. This encodes CASSFRGRGNEQFF. Combining the CDR3 with reference TRBV5-4 and TRBJ2-1 gives the whole variable domain ETGVTQSPTHLIKTRGQQVTLRCSSQSGHNTVSWYQQALGQGPQFIFQYYREEENGRGNFPPRFSGLQFPNYSSELNVNALELDDSALYLCASSFRGRGNEQFFGPGTRLTVL.

V and J are TRBV28 and TRBJ1-5; D ambiguous. There are 14 residues in the CDR3. Trimming pared 6 bases from V and 3 bases from J, leaving 12 bases between. The germline gives CDR1 MDHEN, CDR2 SYDVKM. The CDR3 is CASRGHLNNQPQHF. CDR3 coding DNA: TGTGCCAGCAGGGGCCATCTGAACAATCAGCCCCAGCATTTT.

DNA of the CDR3: TGCGCCAGCAGTGGGTCAATAGCGGGAGGGCAGGATGAGCAGTTCTTC. Translation: CASSGSIAGGQDEQFF. The V and J genes are TRBV10-2 and TRBJ2-1; TRBD2 matches at 11 bases. Germline CDR1 WSHSY, CDR2 SAAADI. This CDR3 has 16 amino acids. V lost 4 bases, J lost 8 bases, and 10 bases stayed unmatched.

The V call is TRBV7-2, the J call TRBJ2-3; 7 bases agree with TRBD1. The ends lost 1 base at V and 0 bases at J; junction bases unmatched: 1. The CDR3 runs 15 residues. Germline V gives CDR1 SGHTA, CDR2 FQGNSA. The CDR3 loop is CASSLDRGSTDTQYF. Here the CDR3 DNA reads TGTGCCAGCAGCTTAGACAGGGGAAGCACAGATACGCAGTATTTT.

This clone was seen once. The genes are TRBV18 and TRBJ1-1, with D hard to call. The CDR3 has 12 residues. Trimming cost V 4 bases and J 5 bases, with 8 bases left between them. The germline CDR1 and CDR2 sequences are KGHSH and LQKENI. CDR3 in amino acids: CASSRASTEAFF. Here the CDR3 DNA reads TGTGCCAGCTCACGGGCTTCGACTGAAGCTTTCTTT.

V gene TRBV28 combines with J gene TRBJ2-1; D is uncertain. CDR3 length equals 13 residues. The ends were cut back, 2 bases at V and 6 bases at J, with 8 bases in the middle. Per germline, CDR1 MDHEN and CDR2 SYDVKM. The DNA of the CDR3 is TGTGCCAGCAGTTTACCCGTTGGCAATGAGCAGTTCTTC. This gives the protein CASSLPVGNEQFF.

The rearrangement links TRBV27 to TRBJ2-7, with 8 positions matching TRBD1. With 7 bases clipped from V and 2 bases from J, the junction kept 13 bases outside the gene matches. The V gene's germline CDR1 is MNHEY and CDR2 SMNVEV (reference sequence). The CDR3 runs 16 residues. The CDR3 reads CASKDRAVTRAYEQYF. CDR3 DNA: TGTGCCAGCAAGGACAGGGCGGTGACTAGAGCCTACGAGCAGTACTTC.

This chain uses TRBV5-8 with TRBJ1-3; TRBD1 is a possible D gene (6 bases). CDR3 size: 15 residues. The germline V gene has CDR1 SGHTS and CDR2 YDEGEE. V lost 4 bases, J lost 4 bases, and 15 bases lay in between. Here the CDR3 DNA reads TGTGCCAGCAGCACCACAGGGTCGGCAGGAAACACCATATATTTT. Amino acids: CASSTTGSAGNTIYF.